This T cell receptor (beta chain) derives from a study of cytotoxic CD8 clonotypes in ibrutinib-treated CLL. As for the study in general: For this cohort, patients were roughly eleven relapsed/refractory and some 15 treatment-naive, while 17 were IGHV unmutated.

With 0 bases removed from V and 2 bases from J, the gap between germline ends came to 7 bases. The length of the CDR3 is 14 residues. CDR1 and CDR2 (germline): LNHNV, YYDKDF (reference sequence). Clones were sequenced by immunoSEQ multiplex PCR, and TCRdb holds only the in-frame ones, with some missing. Altogether roughly 180,000 clones are present, around 70% being singletons, with the ten largest covering under 15%. Material: PBMCs, obtained after 24 months of ibrutinib treatment. The source of this sequence is a human donor with chronic lymphocytic leukemia. This chain links TRBV15 with TRBJ2-5, with D unresolved. The CDR3 is CATSRDRQQETQYF. The CDR3 DNA follows: TGTGCCACCAGCAGAGATAGACAACAAGAGACCCAGTACTTC.